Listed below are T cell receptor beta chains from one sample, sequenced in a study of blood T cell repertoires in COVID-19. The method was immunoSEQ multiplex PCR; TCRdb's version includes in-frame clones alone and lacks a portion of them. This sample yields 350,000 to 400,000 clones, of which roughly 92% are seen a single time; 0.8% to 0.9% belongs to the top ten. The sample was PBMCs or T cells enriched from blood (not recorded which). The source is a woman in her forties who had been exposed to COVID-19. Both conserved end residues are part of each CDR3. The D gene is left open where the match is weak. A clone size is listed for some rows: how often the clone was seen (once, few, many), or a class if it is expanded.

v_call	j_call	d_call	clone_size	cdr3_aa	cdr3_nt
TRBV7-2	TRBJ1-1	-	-	CASSSPKGSRTEAFF	TGTGCCAGCAGCTCCCCCAAAGGGAGTCGGACTGAAGCTTTCTTT
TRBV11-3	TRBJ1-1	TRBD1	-	CASSSRTGNTEAFF	TGTGCCAGCAGCTCTCGGACAGGGAACACTGAAGCTTTCTTT
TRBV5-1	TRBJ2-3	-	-	CASSLAGGRTDTQYF	TGCGCCAGCAGCTTGGCCGGGGGGCGCACAGATACGCAGTATTTT
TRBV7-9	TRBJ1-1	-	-	CASSLGGEAEAFF	TGTGCCAGCAGCTTAGGGGGGGAGGCTGAAGCTTTCTTT
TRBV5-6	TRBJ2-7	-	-	CASSFLAREQYF	TGTGCCAGCAGCTTTCTAGCAAGGGAGCAGTACTTC
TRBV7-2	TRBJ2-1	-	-	CASSFEAYNEQFF	TGTGCCAGCAGCTTCGAGGCATACAATGAGCAGTTCTTC
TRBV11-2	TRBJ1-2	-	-	CASSHDYLLGYTF	TGTGCCAGCAGCCATGATTATTTACTTGGCTACACCTTC
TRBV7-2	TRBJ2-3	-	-	CASSLLTGLTSGSTDTQYF	TGTGCCAGCAGCTTACTGACGGGACTCACCTCAGGGAGCACAGATACGCAGTATTTT
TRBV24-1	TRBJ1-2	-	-	CATSDLLGDKGAGGYTF	TGTGCCACCAGTGATTTATTGGGAGACAAGGGAGCGGGAGGCTACACCTTC
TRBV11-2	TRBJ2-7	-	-	CASSSPNEQYF	TGTGCCAGCAGCTCCCCTAATGAGCAGTACTTC
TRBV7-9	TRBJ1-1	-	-	CASSFGGGTEAFF	TGTGCCAGCAGCTTCGGGGGTGGGACTGAAGCTTTCTTT
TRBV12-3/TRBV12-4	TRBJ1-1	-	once	CASSFAGWTEAFF	TGTGCCAGCAGTTTCGCGGGTTGGACTGAAGCTTTCTTT
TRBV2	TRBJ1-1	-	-	CATRYRSNTEAFF	TGTGCCACCAGGTACAGGAGCAACACTGAAGCTTTCTTT
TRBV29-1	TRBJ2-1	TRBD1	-	CSVEPSGQVYNEQFF	TGCAGCGTTGAGCCATCGGGACAGGTCTACAATGAGCAGTTCTTC
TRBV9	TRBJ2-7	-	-	CASSVEESYEQYF	TGTGCCAGCAGCGTAGAAGAGAGCTACGAGCAGTACTTC
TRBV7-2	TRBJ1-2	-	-	CASSLGLNYGYTF	TGTGCCAGCAGTCTGGGGCTTAACTATGGCTACACCTTC
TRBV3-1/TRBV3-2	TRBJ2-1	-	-	CASTGLGHSEQFF	TGTGCCAGCACGGGACTGGGCCACAGTGAGCAGTTCTTC
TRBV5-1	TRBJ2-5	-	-	CASSDWTEETQYF	TGCGCCAGCAGCGACTGGACAGAAGAGACCCAGTACTTC
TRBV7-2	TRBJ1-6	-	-	CASSWGGARADSPLHF	TGTGCCAGCAGCTGGGGCGGGGCTAGAGCAGATTCACCCCTCCACTTT
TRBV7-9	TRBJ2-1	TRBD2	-	CASSLLAGGSYNEQFF	TGTGCCAGCAGCTTACTAGCGGGAGGCTCCTACAATGAGCAGTTCTTC